This is a list of T cell receptor beta chains from one sample in a study of cytomegalovirus exposure and HLA in healthy donors. Sequenced by immunoSEQ multiplex PCR; TCRdb stores in-frame clones only, minus some. The table shows about 170,000 clones, with 65% to 80% occurring only once. The sequenced sample was PBMCs. The receptors stem from a female donor in good health and CMV-seronegative. Each CDR3 is given with its conserved first and last residue. D genes are given only for firm matches. For some rows the clone size is stated as once, few or many, or as a class when expanded; others skip it.

v_gene	j_gene	abundance	d_gene	CDR3nt	CDR3aa
TRBV28	TRBJ1-1	NA	NA	TGTGCCAGCAGTCCTTCAGGGTGGGCTTTCTTT	CASSPSGWAFF
TRBV6-1	TRBJ1-2	NA	NA	TGTGCCAGCAGGGACTCGGGGGGCAACTATGGCTACACCTTC	CASRDSGGNYGYTF
TRBV5-1	TRBJ1-2	NA	NA	TGCGCCAGCAGCTTGCAGACAACTAACTATGGCTACACCTTC	CASSLQTTNYGYTF
TRBV2	TRBJ2-3	once	TRBD1	TGTGCCAGCAGCCCCGGGACAGGGGGGACAGATACGCAGTATTTT	CASSPGTGGTDTQYF
TRBV5-1	TRBJ2-1	few	NA	TGCGCCAGCAGCTTGGTTGGGGGGAATGAGCAGTTCTTC	CASSLVGGNEQFF
TRBV11-3	TRBJ2-5	NA	TRBD1	TGTGCCAGCAGCTCGACAGGGAAAGAGACCCAGTACTTC	CASSSTGKETQYF
TRBV5-4	TRBJ2-5	NA	NA	TGTGCCAGCAGCTCCCCCCAAGGGGTGACCCAGTACTTC	CASSSPQGVTQYF
TRBV7-9	TRBJ2-5	NA	TRBD2	TGTGCCAGCAGCTTAAACGGGGGGGAGACCCAGTACTTC	CASSLNGGETQYF
TRBV6-5	TRBJ1-2	NA	TRBD1	TGTGCCAGCAGACGGGACAGAGCAAATTATGGCTACACCTTC	CASRRDRANYGYTF
TRBV5-6	TRBJ2-5	NA	NA	TGTGCCAGCAGCTTGGTTCTAGTGGAGACCCAGTACTTC	CASSLVLVETQYF
TRBV7-3	TRBJ1-3	few	NA	TGTGCCAGCAGCCCGAGCTCTGGAAACACCATATATTTT	CASSPSSGNTIYF
TRBV4-2	TRBJ1-2	NA	NA	TGTGCCAGCAGCCAAGAGGCCCCAACTAACTATGGCTACACCTTC	CASSQEAPTNYGYTF
TRBV11-1	TRBJ2-7	NA	NA	TGTGCCAGCAGTCCGAGACAGACTTACGAGCAGTACTTC	CASSPRQTYEQYF
TRBV7-3	TRBJ2-3	NA	NA	TGTGCCAGCAGCTCGGGACTCATCACAGATACGCAGTATTTT	CASSSGLITDTQYF
TRBV30	TRBJ1-4	NA	NA	TGTGCCTGGGGGGGCCATATTAATGAAAAACTGTTTTTT	CAWGGHINEKLFF
TRBV7-3	TRBJ1-1	NA	NA	TGTGCCAGCAGCTTATTAGGTCAGGGGAACACTGAAGCTTTCTTT	CASSLLGQGNTEAFF
TRBV9	TRBJ1-1	NA	TRBD1	TGTGCCAGCAGCGTAACAGGGGTTCCGAACACTGAAGCTTTCTTT	CASSVTGVPNTEAFF
TRBV15	TRBJ1-1	NA	NA	TGTGCCACCAGCAGGGGACATTCAAACACTGAAGCTTTCTTT	CATSRGHSNTEAFF
TRBV11-3	TRBJ1-6	once	TRBD1	TGTGCCAGCAGCCTCGGACAGGGTGGGTCACCCCTCCACTTT	CASSLGQGGSPLHF
TRBV10-1	TRBJ2-7	few	NA	TGCGCCAGCCGTGACAGCTACGAGCAGTACTTC	CASRDSYEQYF
TRBV27	TRBJ2-2	NA	TRBD1	TGTGCCAGCAGGACCTCAGGGGGCTCCGGGGAGCTGTTTTTT	CASRTSGGSGELFF
TRBV6-1	TRBJ1-2	NA	NA	TGTGCCAGCCAGGGTGGCCGATATGGCTACACCTTC	CASQGGRYGYTF
TRBV4-2	TRBJ2-7	NA	TRBD2	TGTGCCAGCAGCCAGCAGACTAGCCCAAACTCCTACGAGCAGTACTTC	CASSQQTSPNSYEQYF
TRBV30	TRBJ1-6	NA	NA	TGTGCCTGGAGTGATAGCAATTCACCCCTCCACTTT	CAWSDSNSPLHF
TRBV7-3	TRBJ1-1	NA	NA	TGTGCCAGCAGCCCCGACTGGGGGGTTGAAGCTTTCTTT	CASSPDWGVEAFF
TRBV28	TRBJ1-5	NA	NA	TGTGCCAGCAGTTTGGGGGGTTTGGCCCAGCATTTT	CASSLGGLAQHF
TRBV30	TRBJ1-1	few	NA	TGTGCCTGGAGGCGGGGCACTTACACTGAAGCTTTCTTT	CAWRRGTYTEAFF
TRBV18	TRBJ1-6	NA	NA	TGTGCCAGCTCACCAGGGGGCCAGGATTCACCCCTCCACTTT	CASSPGGQDSPLHF
TRBV6-5	TRBJ1-1	NA	NA	TGTGCCAGCAGTTACTCGAAATCGGGAGGGAACACTGAAGCTTTCTTT	CASSYSKSGGNTEAFF
TRBV19	TRBJ1-2	NA	TRBD1	TGTGCCAGTAGTATTCCGACAGGGGGCTATAACTATGGCTACACCTTC	CASSIPTGGYNYGYTF
TRBV5-5	TRBJ2-1	NA	TRBD1	TGTGCCAGCAGCTTAGGACAGGCCACCTACAATGAGCAGTTCTTC	CASSLGQATYNEQFF
TRBV5-4	TRBJ1-1	few	NA	TGTGCCAGCAGCTTCGGGAGACTCACTGAAGCTTTCTTT	CASSFGRLTEAFF
TRBV6-5	TRBJ1-5	NA	NA	TGTGCCAGCAGTTTCAATCCGGCAGGGGTCGGGCCCCAGCATTTT	CASSFNPAGVGPQHF
TRBV5-1	TRBJ2-1	NA	TRBD2	TGCGCCAGCAGCTCCGGGACTAGCGGGATCGAGGAGCAGTTCTTC	CASSSGTSGIEEQFF
TRBV7-3	TRBJ1-1	NA	NA	TGTGCCAGCAGCCCTTACGCAGGGAGGGTGAACACTGAAGCTTTCTTT	CASSPYAGRVNTEAFF
TRBV27	TRBJ1-2	NA	NA	TGTGCCAGCAGTTCAGGACAGACCGCTAACTATGGCTACACCTTC	CASSSGQTANYGYTF
TRBV30	TRBJ1-2	NA	NA	TGTGCCTGGAGTGTAGGTTTGGGGAGCTATGGCTACACCTTC	CAWSVGLGSYGYTF
TRBV4-1	TRBJ2-4	NA	NA	TGCGCCAGCAGCCAAGAACCTCCTAGGGACACGAATCTTATAGCCAAAAACATTCAGTACTTC	CASSQEPPRDTNLIAKNIQYF
TRBV30	TRBJ1-2	many	NA	TGTGCCTTTCCAAAACAGGAGTATGGTGGCTACACCTTC	CAFPKQEYGGYTF
TRBV5-1	TRBJ2-6	few	NA	TGCGCCAGCCGAAGCGAAAACTGGGCCAACGTCCTGACTTTC	CASRSENWANVLTF
TRBV4-1	TRBJ2-7	NA	TRBD1	TGCGCCAGCAGCCAAGTTGGTCTGGCAACAGGGGTTTGGTACGAGCAGTACTTC	CASSQVGLATGVWYEQYF
TRBV19	TRBJ2-3	NA	TRBD2	TGTGCCAGTAGTCAGTGGGGGGGGAGCACAGATACGCAGTATTTT	CASSQWGGSTDTQYF
TRBV7-9	TRBJ2-7	NA	TRBD1	TGTGCCAGCAGCGACCCCGGGACAGGGGTTTACGAGCAGTACTTC	CASSDPGTGVYEQYF
TRBV2	TRBJ1-5	once	NA	TGTGCCAGCTCAAACAGGGTCAATCAGCCCCAGCATTTT	CASSNRVNQPQHF